These T cell receptor beta chains were read from a single sample in a study of blood T cell repertoires in COVID-19. Generated by immunoSEQ multiplex PCR, the TCRdb table keeps only in-frame clones and is missing some. This sample yields around 180,000 clones, of which roughly nine tenths are seen a single time; about 2.2% belongs to the top ten. Sequences were obtained from PBMCs or T cells enriched from blood (not recorded which). These receptor sequences come from a woman in her forties with acute COVID-19. CDR3s include the opening cysteine and the closing phenylalanine or tryptophan. The D gene is left open where the match is weak. A clone size is listed for some rows: how often the clone was seen (once, few, many), or a class if it is expanded.

>once|NA|TRBV5-1|TRBJ2-3
CASSLEGGTDTQYF
TGCGCCAGCAGCTTGGAAGGGGGAACAGATACGCAGTATTTT
>NA|NA|TRBV7-2|TRBJ2-1
CASSLVGTEQFF
TGTGCCAGCAGCTTAGTGGGCACTGAGCAGTTCTTC
>NA|NA|TRBV28|TRBJ1-3
CASSLSWLGNTIYF
TGTGCCAGCAGTTTATCCTGGCTTGGAAACACCATATATTTT
>NA|TRBD1|TRBV28|TRBJ1-5
CASSLRYRGRDQPQHF
TGTGCCAGCAGTTTACGGTACAGGGGTAGGGATCAGCCCCAGCATTTT
>NA|TRBD2|TRBV4-1|TRBJ2-1
CASSQDPGLAGGPGVYNEQFF
TGCGCCAGCAGCCAAGATCCCGGACTAGCGGGGGGGCCTGGTGTCTACAATGAGCAGTTCTTC
>NA|NA|TRBV5-3|TRBJ1-1
CARTRTWFGGPEAFF
TGTGCCAGGACGAGAACGTGGTTTGGTGGGCCTGAAGCTTTCTTT
>NA|TRBD2|TRBV4-2|TRBJ2-1
CASSQEGTSFTNEQFF
TGTGCCAGCAGCCAAGAGGGGACTAGCTTTACAAATGAGCAGTTCTTC
>NA|NA|TRBV25-1|TRBJ1-2
CASREGWGYGYTF
TGTGCCAGCAGAGAGGGTTGGGGTTATGGCTACACCTTC
>NA|NA|TRBV5-1|TRBJ1-6
CASSLDSSPLHF
TGCGCCAGCAGCTTAGACAGTTCACCCCTCCACTTT
>once|TRBD2|TRBV27|TRBJ2-7
CASRRLAPSPYEQYF
TGTGCCAGCAGAAGACTAGCGCCCTCTCCCTACGAGCAGTACTTC
>NA|NA|TRBV30|TRBJ1-4
CAWSVQSHEKLFF
TGTGCCTGGAGTGTACAGTCCCATGAAAAACTGTTTTTT
>NA|TRBD2|TRBV6-5|TRBJ2-7
CASSRTSSGSYEQYF
TGTGCCAGCAGTCGGACGTCTAGCGGCTCCTACGAGCAGTACTTC